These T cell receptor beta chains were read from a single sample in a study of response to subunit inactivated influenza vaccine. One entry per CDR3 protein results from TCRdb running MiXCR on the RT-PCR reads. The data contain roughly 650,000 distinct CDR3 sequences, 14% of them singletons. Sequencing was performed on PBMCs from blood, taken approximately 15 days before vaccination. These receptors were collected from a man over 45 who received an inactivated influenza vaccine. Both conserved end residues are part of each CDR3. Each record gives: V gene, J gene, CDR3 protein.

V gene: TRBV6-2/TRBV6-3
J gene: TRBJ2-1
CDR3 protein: CASNLYPGTGDYQGVDEQFF

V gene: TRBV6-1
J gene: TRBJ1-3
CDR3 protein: CASRKDSLSGNTIYF

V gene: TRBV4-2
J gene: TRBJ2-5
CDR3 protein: CASSQALERETQYF

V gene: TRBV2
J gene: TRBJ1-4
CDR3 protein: CASSNRLAGEKLFF

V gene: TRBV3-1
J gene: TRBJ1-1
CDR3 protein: CASSPRQGSGENTEAFF

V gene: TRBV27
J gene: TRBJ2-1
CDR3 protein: CASTRLGTSGRDEQFF

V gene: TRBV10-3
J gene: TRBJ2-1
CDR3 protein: CAIRGGTFLSWFF

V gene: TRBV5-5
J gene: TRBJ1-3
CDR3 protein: CASSWGQGHSGNTIYF

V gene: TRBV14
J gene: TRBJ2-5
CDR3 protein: CASSPRLYSVETQYF

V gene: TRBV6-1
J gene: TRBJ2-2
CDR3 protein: CASSERSLGELFF

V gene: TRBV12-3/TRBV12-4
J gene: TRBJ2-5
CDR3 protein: CASSFRGQGVEETQYF

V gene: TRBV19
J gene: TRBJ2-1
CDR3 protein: CASSIDRQAGYQRIYNEQFF

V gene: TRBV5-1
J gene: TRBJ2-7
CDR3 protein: CASSTQPTSGSSSYEQYF

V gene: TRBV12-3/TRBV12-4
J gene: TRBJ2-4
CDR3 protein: CASSYETVAKNIQYF

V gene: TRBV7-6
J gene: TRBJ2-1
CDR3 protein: CASSLGASGGINEQFF

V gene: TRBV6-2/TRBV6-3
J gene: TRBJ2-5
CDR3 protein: CAINRPLGTQYF

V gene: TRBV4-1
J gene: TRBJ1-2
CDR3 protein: CASSQGQIYGYTF

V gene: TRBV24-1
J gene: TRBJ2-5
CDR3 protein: CATSEIGGETQYF

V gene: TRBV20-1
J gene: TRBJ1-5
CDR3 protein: CSARQASHSNQPQHF

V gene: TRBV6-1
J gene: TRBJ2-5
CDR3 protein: CASSEERPTQGTQYF

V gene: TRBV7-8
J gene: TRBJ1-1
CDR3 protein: CASSLLGGVGTEAFF

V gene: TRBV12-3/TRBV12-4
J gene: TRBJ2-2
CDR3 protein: CASSLILGGELFF

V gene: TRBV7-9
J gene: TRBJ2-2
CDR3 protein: CASSLALGPTGELFF

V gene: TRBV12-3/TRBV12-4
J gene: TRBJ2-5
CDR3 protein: CASSYTLAVSETQYF

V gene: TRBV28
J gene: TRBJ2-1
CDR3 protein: CASSFGGAGTYNEQFF

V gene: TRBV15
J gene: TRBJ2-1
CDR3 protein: CATSPRAVASKQFF

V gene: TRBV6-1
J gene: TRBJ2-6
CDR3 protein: CASRTGANVLTF

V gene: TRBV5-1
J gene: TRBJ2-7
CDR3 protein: CASSSDIPGYEQYF

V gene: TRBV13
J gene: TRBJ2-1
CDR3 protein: CASSGPGLAGYNEQFF

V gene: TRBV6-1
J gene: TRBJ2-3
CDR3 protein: CASRPRTAAVDTQYF

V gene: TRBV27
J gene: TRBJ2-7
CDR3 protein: CASSLKIGTPEQYF

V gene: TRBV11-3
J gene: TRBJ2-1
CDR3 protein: CASSVGARGEQFF

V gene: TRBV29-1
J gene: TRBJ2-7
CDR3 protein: CSVGRRGAYEQYF

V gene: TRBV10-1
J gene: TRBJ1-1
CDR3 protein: CASSAGGSNTEAFF

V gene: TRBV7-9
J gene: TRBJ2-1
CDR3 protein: CASSLYGRYNEQFF

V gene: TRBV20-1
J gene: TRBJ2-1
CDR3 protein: CSAPYRFQYNEQFF

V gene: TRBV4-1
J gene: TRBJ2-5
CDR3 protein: CASSQVGQGQETQYF

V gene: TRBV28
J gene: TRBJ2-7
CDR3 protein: CASRFRDSGNYEQYF

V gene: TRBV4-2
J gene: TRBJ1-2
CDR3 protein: CASSQTGLRGYTF

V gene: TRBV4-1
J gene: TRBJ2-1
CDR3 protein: CASSQDPGTGGAGTHNEQFF

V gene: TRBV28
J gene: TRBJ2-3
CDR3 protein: CASSLSGPSTDTQYF

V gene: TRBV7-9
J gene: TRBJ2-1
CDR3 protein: CASSSPLAGWDNEQFF

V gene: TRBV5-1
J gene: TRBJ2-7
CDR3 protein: CASSHTGTGFYEQYF

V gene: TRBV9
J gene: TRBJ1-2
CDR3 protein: CASSADRIYGYTF

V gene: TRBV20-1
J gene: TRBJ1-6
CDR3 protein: CSAPDPLHSPLHF

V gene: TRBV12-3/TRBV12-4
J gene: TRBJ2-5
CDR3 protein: CASSHTGQETQYF

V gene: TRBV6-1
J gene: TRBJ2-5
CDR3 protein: CATRAWQGSEKTQYF

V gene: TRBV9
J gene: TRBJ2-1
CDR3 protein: CASSASGTSGTNEQFF

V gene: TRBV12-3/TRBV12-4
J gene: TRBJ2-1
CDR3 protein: CASTWGSSVSYNEQFF

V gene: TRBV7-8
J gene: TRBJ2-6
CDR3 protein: CASSFFSGANVLTF